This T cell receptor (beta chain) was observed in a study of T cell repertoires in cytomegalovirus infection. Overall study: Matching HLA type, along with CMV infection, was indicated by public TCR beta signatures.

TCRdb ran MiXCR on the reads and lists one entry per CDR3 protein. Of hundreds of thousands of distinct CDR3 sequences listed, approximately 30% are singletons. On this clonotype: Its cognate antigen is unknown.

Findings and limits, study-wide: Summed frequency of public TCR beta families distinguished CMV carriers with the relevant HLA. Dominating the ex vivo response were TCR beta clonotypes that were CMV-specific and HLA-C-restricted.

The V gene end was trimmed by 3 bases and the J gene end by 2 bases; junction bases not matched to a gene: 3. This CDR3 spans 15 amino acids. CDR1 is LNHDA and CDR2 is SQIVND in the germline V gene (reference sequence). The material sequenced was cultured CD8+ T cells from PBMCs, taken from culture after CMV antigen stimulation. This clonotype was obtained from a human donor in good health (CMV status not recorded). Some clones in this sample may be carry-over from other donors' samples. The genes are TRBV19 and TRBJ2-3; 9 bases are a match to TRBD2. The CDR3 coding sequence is TGTGCCAGTAGTATCGGGACTAGCCCCACAGATACGCAGTATTTT. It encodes CASSIGTSPTDTQYF.